This T cell receptor (beta chain) appears in the sequencing data of a study of blood T cells in healthy people across ages. Germline loops: CDR1 DFQATT, CDR2 SNEGSKA (reference sequence). CDR3 size: 14 residues. Deletions cut 3 bases from V and 4 bases from J, with 14 bases between. The authors ran a second PCR of about 7 to 11 cycles using a sample-barcoded 5' primer and a J-beta primer mix. One entry per CDR3 protein results from TCRdb running MiXCR on the 5' RACE reads. The sample yields over 300,000 distinct CDR3 sequences, approximately 47% seen once. This clonotype is a singleton in its sample. The receptor comes from a man aged 55-75 years in good health. Sequencing was carried out using blood. The chain recombines TRBV20-1 with TRBJ2-3, with D uncertain. DNA of the CDR3: TGCAGTGCTAGCCCGTACGTGGGTCCAGATACGCAGTATTTT. It codes for CSASPYVGPDTQYF.